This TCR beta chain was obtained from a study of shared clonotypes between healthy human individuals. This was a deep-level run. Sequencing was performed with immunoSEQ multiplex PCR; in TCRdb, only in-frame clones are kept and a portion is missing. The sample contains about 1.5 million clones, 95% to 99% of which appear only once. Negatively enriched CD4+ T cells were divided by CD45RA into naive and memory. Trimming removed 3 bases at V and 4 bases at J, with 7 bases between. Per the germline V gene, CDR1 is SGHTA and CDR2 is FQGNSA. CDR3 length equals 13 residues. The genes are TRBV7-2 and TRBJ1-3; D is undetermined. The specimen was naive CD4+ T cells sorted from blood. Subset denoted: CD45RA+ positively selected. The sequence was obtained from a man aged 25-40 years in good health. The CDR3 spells CASSFSRGNTIYF. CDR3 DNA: TGTGCCAGCAGCTTTTCCCGCGGAAACACCATATATTTT.